These 28 T cell receptor beta chains came from one sample sequenced in a study of cytomegalovirus exposure and HLA in healthy donors. Use of 60 Vbeta and 13 Jbeta primers characterized the PCR. Some clones are missing from TCRdb's copy, which holds only in-frame ones; the method was immunoSEQ multiplex PCR. This sample's clone table lists under 250,000 clones. Sequencing input: PBMCs. These receptors all come from a girl aged 2-10 years in good health and CMV-seropositive.

V and J are TRBV28 and TRBJ2-3; D call uncertain. Germline loops: CDR1 MDHEN, CDR2 SYDVKM. The germline V and J ends were trimmed by 3 bases and 2 bases, with 15 bases remaining between them. The CDR3 spans 16 residues. The CDR3 nucleotides read TGTGCCAGCAGTTTCTGGGCAGTCCATACCACAGATACGCAGTATTTT. Translated, it gives CASSFWAVHTTDTQYF.

The chain couples TRBV2 to TRBJ1-5; tentatively, D is TRBD1 (5 bases). The CDR3 is 13 residues long. Germline CDR1 is SNHLY and CDR2 is FYNNEI. V was cut by 6 bases and J by 4 bases, with 10 bases left in between. This CDR3 is CASRGRGNQPQHF. CDR3 sequence (DNA): TGTGCCAGCAGGGGAAGGGGAAATCAGCCCCAGCATTTT.

The J gene is TRBJ1-2, the V gene TRBV27, with 7 bases matching TRBD1. The ends lost 2 bases at V and 8 bases at J; junction bases unmatched: 8. Germline loops: CDR1 MNHEY, CDR2 SMNVEV (reference sequence). The CDR3 is made up of 14 amino acids. This CDR3 is CASSLGGQGGGYTF. In nucleotides, the CDR3 is TGTGCCAGCAGTTTAGGGGGACAAGGGGGCGGCTACACCTTC.

V gene TRBV13 combines with J gene TRBJ1-2; 7 bases map to TRBD1. V was clipped by 0 bases and J by 4 bases; unmatched bases: 2. This CDR3 has 14 residues. Germline V gene lookup returns CDR1 PRHDT and CDR2 FYEKMQ (reference sequence). The CDR3 coding sequence is TGTGCCAGCAGCTTAGGGGCAGGGGGCTATGGCTACACCTTC. Translation: CASSLGAGGYGYTF.

This chain links TRBV7-6 with TRBJ2-7; 11 positions agree with TRBD1. Germline V CDR1 and CDR2: SGHVS, FNYEAQ. V dropped 6 bases and J dropped 5; count of bases not matched to a gene: 3. This CDR3 contains 13 residues. The CDR3 DNA reads TGTGCCAGCAGGCCGGGACAGGGGGACGAGCAGTACTTC. Translation gives CASRPGQGDEQYF.

The chain joins TRBV28 to TRBJ1-4, with D maybe TRBD1 (6 bases). This CDR3 has 13 residues. CDR1 MDHEN and CDR2 SYDVKM come from the germline V gene. The V gene lost 8 bases and the J gene lost 6 bases, with 13 bases spanning the gap. DNA for the CDR3: TGTGCCAGCGAGTCGGGACAACATGAAAAACTGTTTTTT. This translates into CASESGQHEKLFF.

This chain links TRBV18 with TRBJ2-1; the match to TRBD1 covers 8 bases. CDR1 and CDR2 (germline): KGHSH, LQKENI. The CDR3 is made up of 16 amino acids. V lost 2 bases and J lost 2; bases outside the gene matches: 5. CDR3 nucleotide sequence: TGTGCCAGCTCACCAACAGGACAGGGTACCTACAATGAGCAGTTCTTC. Its translation is CASSPTGQGTYNEQFF.

The chain's CDR3 is CASSQRPGTGYNSPLHF. In nucleotides, the CDR3 is TGTGCCAGCAGCCAACGTCCCGGGACAGGGTATAATTCACCCCTCCACTTT. The chain has TRBV14 and TRBJ1-6; 9 bases agree with TRBD1. After removal of 2 bases from V and 4 bases from J, the junction contained 6 bases not matched to a gene. The CDR3 covers 17 residues. The germline V gene has CDR1 SGHDN and CDR2 FVKESK.

The chain combines TRBV18 with TRBJ2-1; 8 bases are a match to TRBD2. CDR3 length: 15 amino acids. Unmatched junction bases numbered 10, after V lost 3 bases and J lost 9 bases. Looked up from germline, CDR1 is KGHSH and CDR2 is LQKENI. The CDR3 is CASSPGIAGFSEQFF. The CDR3 DNA sequence: TGTGCCAGCTCACCGGGGATAGCGGGATTTTCTGAGCAGTTCTTC.

The chain is built from TRBV28 and TRBJ1-3; a possible D gene is TRBD1 (5 bases). V shed 2 bases and J shed 4 bases, with 12 bases lying between them. The CDR3 runs 15 residues. The germline V gene has CDR1 MDHEN and CDR2 SYDVKM. For the CDR3, the DNA is TGTGCCAGCAGTTTAGATGTCGCAGGGGGAAACACCATATATTTT. This encodes CASSLDVAGGNTIYF.

This chain links TRBV6-5 with TRBJ2-5; D possibly corresponds to TRBD2 (5 bases). The J call may be wrong; the DNA end is better matched by TRBJ2-7. Germline V gene lookup returns CDR1 MNHEY and CDR2 SVGAGI. The CDR3 loop spans 12 amino acids. CDR3 DNA: TGTGCCAGCGGATCCCCGGGGTACGAGCAGTACTTC. Protein: CASGSPGYEQYF.

The V gene is TRBV28, the J gene TRBJ2-5; maybe TRBD1 (6 bases). The length of the CDR3 is 15 residues. The V gene's germline CDR1 is MDHEN and CDR2 SYDVKM. The V end was cut by 5 bases, the J end by 5 bases, with 18 bases between. The CDR3 DNA is TGTGCCAGCAGTAAAGGGACACTCATTTCCGAGACCCAGTACTTC. Amino acid sequence: CASSKGTLISETQYF.

This rearrangement joins TRBV7-9 to TRBJ2-1; 9 bases match TRBD1. Germline CDR1 SEHNR, CDR2 FQNEAQ (reference sequence). The CDR3 runs 16 residues. The ends lost 2 bases at V and 4 bases at J; junction bases unmatched: 6. CDR3: CASSLTGGAGYNEQFF. CDR3 sequence (DNA): TGTGCCAGCAGCTTAACAGGGGGCGCGGGTTACAATGAGCAGTTCTTC.

The chain has TRBV10-3 and TRBJ1-1; perhaps TRBD1 as D (6 bases). The CDR3 has 17 residues. Germline V gives CDR1 ENHRY, CDR2 SYGVKD. With 3 bases removed from V and 1 base from J, the gap between germline ends came to 18 bases. This chain's CDR3 is CAISERQAGAGNTEAFF. DNA of the CDR3: TGTGCCATCAGTGAAAGACAGGCAGGGGCTGGGAACACTGAAGCTTTCTTT.

The rearrangement uses TRBV6-5 and TRBJ1-2; 10 bases match TRBD1. Germline V gene data show CDR1 as MNHEY and CDR2 as SVGAGI. This CDR3 has 14 residues. Trimming at V came to 5 bases and at J to 8 bases, leaving 8 bases not matched to a gene. The CDR3 loop reads CASSPGQGSDGYTF. In nucleotides, the CDR3 is TGTGCCAGCAGTCCGGGACAGGGGTCGGACGGCTACACCTTC.

The V call is TRBV28, the J call TRBJ1-1; D unresolved. Deletions cut 5 bases from V and 7 bases from J, with 14 bases between. Germline V CDR1 and CDR2: MDHEN, SYDVKM. CDR3 length: 13 residues. CDR3 loop: CASSHDNLGEAFF. DNA for the CDR3: TGTGCCAGCAGTCACGACAATCTTGGTGAAGCTTTCTTT.

The V and J genes are TRBV2 and TRBJ2-7, with D tentatively TRBD2 (5 bases). This CDR3 contains 12 residues. Germline V gives CDR1 SNHLY, CDR2 FYNNEI. Trimming pared 7 bases from V and 8 bases from J, leaving 15 bases between. The CDR3 sequence: CASMDSPTKQYF. CDR3 DNA sequence: TGTGCCAGCATGGACTCCCCTACGAAGCAGTACTTC.

This chain connects TRBV15 to TRBJ2-1; TRBD2 agrees at 14 bases. The CDR3 sequence is 16 residues long. From germline, CDR1 is LNHNV and CDR2 YYDKDF (reference sequence). The J segment lost 9 bases and the V segment lost 0 bases, leaving 4 bases of the junction unmatched. The chain's CDR3 is CATSRDRGLAGVEQFF. The CDR3, as DNA: TGTGCCACCAGCAGAGATAGGGGACTAGCGGGAGTTGAGCAGTTCTTC.

V usage is TRBV11-2 and J usage is TRBJ2-7; tentatively, D is TRBD1 (5 bases). The CDR3 totals 15 residues. The V end lost 5 bases, the J end lost 2 bases, and 16 bases lay between the germline ends. Germline CDR1 is SGHAT and CDR2 is FQNNGV. CDR3 loop: CASSTAGSSAYEQYF. The CDR3 DNA reads TGTGCCAGCAGCACGGCAGGGTCCTCCGCCTACGAGCAGTACTTC.

J is TRBJ2-1 and V is TRBV27; 9 positions agree with TRBD1. In germline, CDR1 is MNHEY, CDR2 SMNVEV (reference sequence). CDR3 length: 13 amino acids. The CDR3 loop reads CATTGTGYNEQFF. CDR3 nucleotide sequence: TGTGCGACTACAGGGACAGGGTATAATGAGCAGTTCTTC.

The gene calls are TRBV19 and TRBJ1-2; 9 bases agree with TRBD1. The V gene end was trimmed by 6 bases and the J gene end by 4 bases; junction bases not matched to a gene: 12. Germline CDR1 and CDR2: LNHDA and SQIVND (reference sequence). The CDR3 is 16 amino acids. As DNA, the CDR3 is TGTGCCAGTAGAACCCTACAACAGGGGGCTCCCTATGGCTACACCTTC. This codes for CASRTLQQGAPYGYTF.

The genes are TRBV10-3 and TRBJ2-7, with 7 bases aligning to TRBD2. Germline V gives CDR1 ENHRY, CDR2 SYGVKD. The CDR3 is made up of 14 amino acids. The ends lost 8 bases at V and 5 bases at J; junction bases unmatched: 12. CDR3 residues: CAISDPGGGHEQYF. CDR3 DNA sequence: TGTGCCATCTCGGACCCGGGAGGAGGCCACGAGCAGTACTTC.

The chain carries TRBV11-3 and TRBJ2-1; the D gene is possibly TRBD1 (6 bases). Trimming shortened V by 3 bases and J by 8 bases, and 8 bases separated the two germline ends. CDR1 and CDR2 (germline): SGHNT, YENEEA. The CDR3 sequence is 12 residues long. The CDR3 sequence is CASSFRGDEQFF. The CDR3 nucleotides read TGTGCCAGCAGCTTCAGGGGCGATGAGCAGTTCTTC.

J is TRBJ2-2 and V is TRBV6-1, with TRBD1 matching 7 bases. The CDR3 runs to 15 residues. The V gene's germline CDR1 is MNHNS and CDR2 SASEGT. After removal of 5 bases from V and 3 bases from J, the junction contained 6 bases not matched to a gene. CDR3: CASSPRGRDTGELFF. DNA for the CDR3: TGTGCCAGCAGTCCGAGGGGGCGCGACACCGGGGAGCTGTTTTTT.

CDR3 residues: CASSLSSAGAEGYTF. Here the CDR3 DNA reads TGTGCCAGCAGTTTATCGTCCGCAGGGGCGGAAGGCTACACCTTC. V gene TRBV28 combines with J gene TRBJ1-2; the D gene is possibly TRBD1 (6 bases). CDR1 is MDHEN, CDR2 SYDVKM, per germline. The CDR3 has 15 residues. Deletions cut 1 base from V and 8 bases from J, with 17 bases between.

This rearrangement joins TRBV7-9 to TRBJ1-4; perhaps TRBD1 as D (6 bases). The CDR3 loop spans 15 amino acids. Germline V gene sequence: CDR1 SEHNR, CDR2 FQNEAQ (reference sequence). V was clipped by 3 bases and J by 7 bases, with 15 bases between them. The CDR3 sequence: CASSFGTKGREKLFF. CDR3 bases: TGTGCCAGCAGCTTTGGGACAAAAGGGCGTGAAAAACTGTTTTTT. The variable domain in full, completed from reference TRBV7-9 and TRBJ1-4, reads DTGVSQNPRHKITKRGQNVTFRCDPISEHNRLYWYRQTLGQGPEFLTYFQNEAQLEKSRLLSDRFSAERPKGSFSTLEIQRTEQGDSAMYLCASSFGTKGREKLFFGSGTQLSVL.

This CDR3 is CASPGNTEAFF. CDR3 DNA: TGTGCCAGCCCGGGGAACACTGAAGCTTTCTTT. The chain uses TRBV28 and TRBJ1-1; D is unclear. Trimming stripped 8 bases from V and 1 base from J, with 5 bases between. This CDR3 has 11 amino acids. Germline CDR1 and CDR2: MDHEN and SYDVKM.

CDR3 region: CASTSGREVGANEQFF. CDR3 DNA sequence: TGTGCCAGCACTTCGGGGAGGGAGGTGGGGGCCAATGAGCAGTTCTTC. V gene TRBV27 combines with J gene TRBJ2-1, with TRBD2 as a possible D gene (7 bases). Looked up from germline, CDR1 is MNHEY and CDR2 is SMNVEV (reference sequence). The CDR3 has 16 amino acids. Trimming took 7 bases from V and 6 from J, leaving 22 bases between them.